This TCR beta chain was captured by sequencing in a study of T cells after yellow fever vaccination. This CDR3 is 14 amino acids long. Germline V gene lookup returns CDR1 SGHRS and CDR2 YFSETQ. Trimming stripped 0 bases from V and 4 bases from J, with 10 bases between. A universal primer site and UMIs were added as TCR cDNA was made by 5'RACE template switching. Using its own MiXCR run on the 5' RACE reads, TCRdb lists one record per CDR3 protein. The table includes about 550,000 distinct CDR3 sequences, 15% to 20% detected once. Broader study findings: Most primary-vaccination clones recurred post-booster (just under 98% CD4, roughly 87% CD8).

Notes on this clonotype: Its matching antigen is unknown.

The rearrangement links TRBV5-1 to TRBJ2-5, with D unclear. The input for sequencing was PBMCs, taken 15 days after the yellow fever booster vaccination. This TCR came from a man aged 25 to 40 who received the YFV17D yellow fever vaccine. The CDR3 protein is CASSLDRPRETQYF. The DNA of the CDR3 is TGCGCCAGCAGCTTGGACCGACCTAGAGAGACCCAGTACTTC. Supplemented by reference TRBV5-1 and TRBJ2-5, the full variable domain reads KAGVTQTPRYLIKTRGQQVTLSCSPISGHRSVSWYQQTPGQGLQFLFEYFSETQRNKGNFPGRFSGRQFSNSRSEMNVSTLELGDSALYLCASSLDRPRETQYFGPGTRLLVL.